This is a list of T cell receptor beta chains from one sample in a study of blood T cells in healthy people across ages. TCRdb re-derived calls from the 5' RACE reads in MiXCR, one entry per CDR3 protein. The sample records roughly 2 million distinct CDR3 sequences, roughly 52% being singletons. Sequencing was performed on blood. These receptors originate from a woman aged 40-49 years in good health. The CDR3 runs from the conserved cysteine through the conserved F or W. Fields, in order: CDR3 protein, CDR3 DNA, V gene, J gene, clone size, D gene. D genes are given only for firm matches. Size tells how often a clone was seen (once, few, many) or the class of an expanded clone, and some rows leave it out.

CDR3: CASRTGEVGYTF
DNA: TGTGCCAGCAGAACAGGGGAGGTCGGCTACACCTTC
V: TRBV2
J: TRBJ1-2
size: .
D: TRBD1

CDR3: CASSSGGYASSAPLHF
DNA: TGTGCCAGCAGCTCGGGGGGTTACGCTTCTTCTGCACCCCTCCACTTT
V: TRBV7-8
J: TRBJ1-6
size: .
D: .

CDR3: CASSLAGGSRGGFYEQYF
DNA: TGTGCCAGCAGTTTAGCGGGGGGGTCCAGGGGAGGTTTTTACGAGCAGTACTTC
V: TRBV12-3/TRBV12-4
J: TRBJ2-7
size: .
D: .

CDR3: CSARPGGYNSPLHF
DNA: TGCAGTGCTAGACCCGGGGGGTATAATTCACCCCTCCACTTT
V: TRBV20-1
J: TRBJ1-6
size: few
D: .

CDR3: CAIRQTSGGRSNEQFF
DNA: TGTGCCATCAGACAGACTAGCGGGGGGCGTTCCAATGAGCAGTTCTTC
V: TRBV6-2/TRBV6-3
J: TRBJ2-1
size: .
D: TRBD2

CDR3: CASSYTGTAYEQYF
DNA: TGTGCCAGCAGTTATACCGGGACAGCCTACGAGCAGTACTTC
V: TRBV6-5
J: TRBJ2-7
size: .
D: TRBD1

CDR3: CSRWWRGGGGETQYF
DNA: TGCAGTAGATGGTGGCGTGGGGGTGGAGGCGAGACCCAGTACTTC
V: TRBV20-1
J: TRBJ2-5
size: few
D: .

CDR3: CSAVRGSNTDTQYF
DNA: TGCAGTGCAGTTCGGGGTTCTAACACAGATACGCAGTATTTT
V: TRBV20-1
J: TRBJ2-3
size: .
D: .

CDR3: CASSDREVTGANVLTF
DNA: TGCGCCAGCAGCGACAGGGAAGTGACTGGGGCCAACGTCCTGACTTTC
V: TRBV5-1
J: TRBJ2-6
size: few
D: TRBD1

CDR3: CASRGRSTDTQYF
DNA: TGTGCCAGCAGGGGGCGAAGCACAGATACGCAGTATTTT
V: TRBV2
J: TRBJ2-3
size: few
D: .

CDR3: CASRALAGGPYIQYF
DNA: TGTGCCAGCAGGGCCCTAGCGGGGGGGCCATACATTCAGTACTTC
V: TRBV21-1
J: TRBJ2-4
size: .
D: .

CDR3: CASSEFGVSYNEQFF
DNA: TGTGCCAGCTCCGAGTTCGGTGTTTCCTACAATGAGCAGTTCTTC
V: TRBV6-2/TRBV6-3
J: TRBJ2-1
size: .
D: .

CDR3: CATSRRGDRGYQPQHF
DNA: TGTGCCACCAGCAGAAGGGGGGACAGGGGGTATCAGCCCCAGCATTTT
V: TRBV15
J: TRBJ1-5
size: .
D: TRBD1

CDR3: CASSPNRRTNYGYTF
DNA: TGTGCCAGCAGTCCAAACAGGCGAACTAACTATGGCTACACCTTC
V: TRBV4-2
J: TRBJ1-2
size: .
D: .

CDR3: CASSQETSGGGGYNEQFF
DNA: TGCGCCAGCAGCCAAGAGACGAGCGGGGGAGGTGGGTACAATGAGCAGTTCTTC
V: TRBV4-3
J: TRBJ2-1
size: few
D: TRBD2

CDR3: CSASPERGGPSEDTQYF
DNA: TGCAGTGCTAGCCCCGAGCGGGGGGGCCCTTCGGAAGATACGCAGTATTTT
V: TRBV20-1
J: TRBJ2-3
size: once
D: TRBD2

CDR3: CASSSGPGYNTEAFF
DNA: TGTGCCAGCAGCTCCGGTCCGGGATACAACACTGAAGCTTTCTTT
V: TRBV7-3
J: TRBJ1-1
size: .
D: .

CDR3: CASRGVNEQFF
DNA: TGTGCCAGCAGGGGGGTGAATGAGCAGTTCTTC
V: TRBV28
J: TRBJ2-1
size: many
D: .

CDR3: CASSLQGATETQYF
DNA: TGTGCCAGCAGCCTCCAGGGGGCTACAGAGACCCAGTACTTC
V: TRBV7-2
J: TRBJ2-5
size: few
D: TRBD1

CDR3: CASSLSQGTSLLYNEQFF
DNA: TGTGCCAGCAGCTTAAGCCAAGGGACGTCCCTCCTCTACAATGAGCAGTTCTTC
V: TRBV7-9
J: TRBJ2-1
size: few
D: .

CDR3: CSARRLAGASIGNEQFF
DNA: TGCAGTGCTAGACGACTAGCGGGGGCTAGTATAGGGAATGAGCAGTTCTTC
V: TRBV20-1
J: TRBJ2-1
size: .
D: TRBD2

CDR3: CASRGIAGGPQETQYF
DNA: TGTGCCAGCAGGGGTATAGCGGGGGGCCCACAAGAGACCCAGTACTTC
V: TRBV12-3/TRBV12-4
J: TRBJ2-5
size: few
D: TRBD2

CDR3: CASTHWTGIADTQYF
DNA: TGTGCCAGCACCCATTGGACAGGCATCGCAGATACGCAGTATTTT
V: TRBV7-9
J: TRBJ2-3
size: .
D: TRBD1

CDR3: CASSPRLAGGTGELFF
DNA: TGTGCCAGCAGCCCCCGACTAGCGGGGGGCACCGGGGAGCTGTTTTTT
V: TRBV7-2
J: TRBJ2-2
size: .
D: TRBD2

CDR3: CSVAGGAGDTQYF
DNA: TGCAGCGTTGCGGGGGGGGCGGGTGATACGCAGTATTTT
V: TRBV29-1
J: TRBJ2-3
size: .
D: TRBD2

CDR3: CASSQVQRGYSEQFF
DNA: TGTGCCAGCAGCCAAGTCCAGCGGGGGTACAGTGAGCAGTTCTTC
V: TRBV4-2
J: TRBJ2-1
size: once
D: TRBD2

CDR3: CASYGPLAGSYNEQFF
DNA: TGTGCCAGCTACGGGCCGCTTGCGGGCTCCTACAATGAGCAGTTCTTC
V: TRBV27
J: TRBJ2-1
size: few
D: .

CDR3: CATQGAAQETQYF
DNA: TGTGCCACCCAGGGGGCGGCCCAAGAGACCCAGTACTTC
V: TRBV24-1
J: TRBJ2-5
size: few
D: TRBD1

CDR3: CASSASGDSTDTQYF
DNA: TGTGCCAGCAGCGCAAGCGGGGATAGCACAGATACGCAGTATTTT
V: TRBV9
J: TRBJ2-3
size: few
D: TRBD2

CDR3: CSASEGQGYQPQHF
DNA: TGCAGTGCTAGCGAGGGGCAGGGGTATCAGCCCCAGCATTTT
V: TRBV20-1
J: TRBJ1-5
size: few
D: .

CDR3: CSAEGLAGAPTDTQYF
DNA: TGCAGTGCTGAGGGACTAGCGGGGGCCCCCACAGATACGCAGTATTTT
V: TRBV20-1
J: TRBJ2-3
size: .
D: TRBD2

CDR3: CASRTSGMNEQFF
DNA: TGTGCCAGCAGGACTAGCGGGATGAATGAGCAGTTCTTC
V: TRBV4-2
J: TRBJ2-1
size: .
D: TRBD2

CDR3: CATSRENYEQYF
DNA: TGTGCCACCAGCAGAGAGAACTACGAGCAGTACTTC
V: TRBV15
J: TRBJ2-7
size: few
D: .

CDR3: CASSLGVGSEQYF
DNA: TGCGCCAGCAGCTTGGGGGTCGGCAGCGAGCAGTACTTC
V: TRBV5-1
J: TRBJ2-7
size: many
D: .

CDR3: CSARAMSSYNEQFF
DNA: TGCAGTGCTAGAGCGATGAGCTCCTACAATGAGCAGTTCTTC
V: TRBV20-1
J: TRBJ2-1
size: .
D: .

CDR3: CASSPNRDYSYEQYF
DNA: TGTGCCAGCAGTCCGAACAGGGATTATTCCTACGAGCAGTACTTC
V: TRBV28
J: TRBJ2-7
size: .
D: .

CDR3: CSVEGTSFTEAFF
DNA: TGCAGCGTTGAAGGGACCTCTTTCACTGAAGCTTTCTTT
V: TRBV29-1
J: TRBJ1-1
size: few
D: .

CDR3: CASSSARQKMEKLFF
DNA: TGTGCCAGCAGCTCAGCCCGACAGAAGATGGAAAAACTGTTTTTT
V: TRBV11-1
J: TRBJ1-4
size: few
D: .

CDR3: CASNPRAGNTEAFF
DNA: TGTGCCAGCAACCCCAGGGCGGGGAACACTGAAGCTTTCTTT
V: TRBV27
J: TRBJ1-1
size: .
D: .

CDR3: CASSVGGVFGDTQYF
DNA: TGTGCCAGCAGCGTCGGCGGGGTTTTTGGGGATACGCAGTATTTT
V: TRBV9
J: TRBJ2-3
size: .
D: .

CDR3: CSVAPAGNTDTQYF
DNA: TGCAGCGTTGCTCCAGCGGGGAACACAGATACGCAGTATTTT
V: TRBV29-1
J: TRBJ2-3
size: .
D: TRBD2

CDR3: CASSWTSGGPGDTQYF
DNA: TGTGCCAGCAGTTGGACTAGCGGGGGGCCCGGGGATACGCAGTATTTT
V: TRBV6-1
J: TRBJ2-3
size: .
D: TRBD2

CDR3: CASSVRDSPDTQYF
DNA: TGTGCCAGCAGCGTCCGGGACAGTCCAGATACGCAGTATTTT
V: TRBV7-2
J: TRBJ2-3
size: few
D: TRBD1

CDR3: CSASLPSGGLYEQYF
DNA: TGCAGTGCTAGTCTTCCGTCGGGGGGCCTCTACGAGCAGTACTTC
V: TRBV20-1
J: TRBJ2-7
size: .
D: .

CDR3: CASSLGQTGGEQYF
DNA: TGTGCCAGCAGCTTAGGACAAACAGGGGGCGAGCAGTACTTC
V: TRBV6-6
J: TRBJ2-7
size: .
D: TRBD1